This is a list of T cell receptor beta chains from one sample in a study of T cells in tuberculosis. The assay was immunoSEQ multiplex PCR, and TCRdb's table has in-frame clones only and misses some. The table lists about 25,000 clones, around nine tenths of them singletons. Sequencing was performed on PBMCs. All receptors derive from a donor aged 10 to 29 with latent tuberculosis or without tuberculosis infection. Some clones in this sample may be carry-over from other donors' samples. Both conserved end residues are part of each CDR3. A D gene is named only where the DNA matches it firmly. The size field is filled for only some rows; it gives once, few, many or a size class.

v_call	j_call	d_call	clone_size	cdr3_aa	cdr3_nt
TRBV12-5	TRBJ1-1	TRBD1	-	CASGLRQGLNTEAFF	TGTGCTAGTGGTTTAAGACAGGGGCTGAACACTGAAGCTTTCTTT
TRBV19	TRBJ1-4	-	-	CASSIGGFNEKLFF	TGTGCCAGTAGTATTGGGGGGTTTAATGAAAAACTGTTTTTT
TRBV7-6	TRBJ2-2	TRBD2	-	CASSLFREGLPGELFF	TGTGCCAGCAGCTTATTTCGGGAGGGCCTTCCCGGGGAGCTGTTTTTT
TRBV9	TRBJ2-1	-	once	CASSVESQQFF	TGTGCCAGCAGCGTGGAGAGTCAGCAGTTCTTC
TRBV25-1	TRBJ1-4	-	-	CATRVDQGGEKLFF	TGTGCCACAAGAGTGGATCAGGGAGGTGAAAAACTGTTTTTT
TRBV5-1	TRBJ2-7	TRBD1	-	CASSLGQHYEQYF	TGCGCCAGCAGCCTGGGACAGCACTACGAGCAGTACTTC
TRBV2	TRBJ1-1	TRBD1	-	CASIGRDSYLNTEAFF	TGTGCCAGCATTGGCCGGGACAGCTATTTGAACACTGAAGCTTTCTTT
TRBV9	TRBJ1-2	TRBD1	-	CASSVTPQGAYYGYTF	TGTGCCAGCAGCGTAACCCCACAGGGGGCTTACTATGGCTACACCTTC
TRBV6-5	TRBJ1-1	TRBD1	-	CASSYSQTGVGTEAFF	TGTGCCAGCAGTTACTCACAAACAGGGGTGGGAACTGAAGCTTTCTTT
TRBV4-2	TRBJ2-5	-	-	CASTQHALGTQYF	TGTGCCAGCACCCAACACGCCCTCGGGACCCAGTACTTC
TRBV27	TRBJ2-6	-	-	CASSLFTGSGANVLTF	TGTGCCAGCAGTTTATTTACAGGGTCTGGGGCCAACGTCCTGACTTTC
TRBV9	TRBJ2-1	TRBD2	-	CASSDHPGTSGVWGEQFF	TGTGCCAGCAGCGACCACCCTGGGACTAGCGGGGTTTGGGGTGAGCAGTTCTTC
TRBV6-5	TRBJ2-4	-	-	CASSPDPGVNIQYF	TGTGCCAGCAGCCCCGACCCGGGGGTGAACATTCAGTACTTC
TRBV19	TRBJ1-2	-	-	CASTKGGVGVNGYTF	TGTGCCAGTACCAAAGGAGGGGTTGGGGTGAATGGCTACACCTTC
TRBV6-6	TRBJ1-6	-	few	CASTNLDFSPLHF	TGTGCCAGCACCAACCTGGACTTCTCACCCCTCCACTTT
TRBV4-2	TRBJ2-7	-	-	CASSHPGLIYEQYF	TGTGCCAGCAGCCATCCGGGTCTAATTTACGAGCAGTACTTC
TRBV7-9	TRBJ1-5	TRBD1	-	CASSSGRGNLGNQPQHF	TGTGCCAGCAGCTCCGGCAGGGGGAACTTGGGCAATCAGCCCCAGCATTTT
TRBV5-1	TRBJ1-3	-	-	CASSLAGKEANTIYF	TGCGCCAGCAGCTTGGCAGGGAAGGAAGCAAACACCATATATTTT
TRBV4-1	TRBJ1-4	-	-	CASSQERAGVGKLFF	TGTGCCAGCAGCCAAGAGAGGGCAGGTGTGGGAAAACTGTTTTTT
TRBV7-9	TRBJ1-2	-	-	CASSSLRTETRDYGYTF	TGTGCCAGCAGCTCACTCCGGACCGAAACGAGGGACTATGGCTACACCTTC
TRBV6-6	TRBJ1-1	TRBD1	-	CASSYPEGARDTEAFF	TGTGCCAGCAGTTATCCCGAGGGGGCTAGGGACACTGAAGCTTTCTTT
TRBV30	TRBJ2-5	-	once	CAWGQIQETQYF	TGTGCCTGGGGACAGATCCAAGAGACCCAGTACTTC
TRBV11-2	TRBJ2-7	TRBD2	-	CASSPLAGDKHEQYF	TGTGCCAGCAGCCCTTTAGCGGGTGACAAGCACGAGCAGTACTTC
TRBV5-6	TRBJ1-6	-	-	CASSFFASPLNSPLHF	TGTGCCAGCAGCTTCTTTGCTAGTCCCCTTAATTCACCCCTCCACTTT
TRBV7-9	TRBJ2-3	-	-	CASSLISFSTDTQYF	TGTGCCAGCAGCTTAATCAGTTTTAGCACAGATACGCAGTATTTT
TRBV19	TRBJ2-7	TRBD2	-	CASSYGGGPDYEQYF	TGTGCCAGTAGTTACGGGGGAGGGCCGGACTACGAGCAGTACTTC
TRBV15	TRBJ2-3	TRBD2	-	CATSSAWGLAEDTQYF	TGTGCCACCAGCAGCGCCTGGGGACTAGCGGAAGATACGCAGTATTTT
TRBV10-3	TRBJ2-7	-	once	CAISGFNRGYEQYF	TGTGCCATCAGTGGATTTAATAGGGGTTACGAGCAGTACTTC
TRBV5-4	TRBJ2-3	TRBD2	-	CASRGGLQGTDTQYF	TGTGCCAGCAGGGGGGGACTACAGGGCACAGATACGCAGTATTTT
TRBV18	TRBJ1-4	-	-	CATSEGINEKLFF	TGTGCCACCTCCGAGGGTATTAATGAAAAACTGTTTTTT
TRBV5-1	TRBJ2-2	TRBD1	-	CASSFEGAGTGELFF	TGCGCCAGCAGCTTCGAGGGGGCGGGCACCGGGGAGCTGTTTTTT
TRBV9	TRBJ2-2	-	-	CASSVALQQEELFF	TGTGCCAGCAGCGTAGCCCTACAACAGGAGGAGCTGTTTTTT
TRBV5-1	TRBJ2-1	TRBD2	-	CASGLAGVGEQFF	TGCGCCAGCGGACTAGCGGGGGTGGGTGAGCAGTTCTTC
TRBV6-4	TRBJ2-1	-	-	CASSPAGQTNEQFF	TGTGCCAGCAGCCCCGCGGGACAGACCAATGAGCAGTTCTTC
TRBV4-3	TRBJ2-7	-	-	CASSQVRTFSSYEQYF	TGCGCCAGCAGCCAAGTCAGGACATTCAGCTCCTACGAGCAGTACTTC
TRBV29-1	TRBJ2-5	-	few	CSVEDLETQYF	TGCAGCGTTGAAGATCTGGAGACCCAGTACTTC
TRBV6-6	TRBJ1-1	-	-	CASSYNMNTEAFF	TGTGCCAGCAGTTATAATATGAACACTGAAGCTTTCTTT
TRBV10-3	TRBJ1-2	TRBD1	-	CAISESRTGHGYTF	TGTGCCATCAGTGAGTCGAGGACAGGGCATGGCTACACCTTC
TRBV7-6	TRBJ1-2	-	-	CASSLGLQDAGDLRGYTF	TGTGCCAGCAGCTTAGGGTTGCAGGACGCGGGGGACCTACGAGGCTACACCTTC
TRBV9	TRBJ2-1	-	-	CASSVAPAGGTLSIGEQFF	TGTGCCAGCAGCGTAGCACCCGCGGGCGGGACTTTATCAATTGGGGAGCAGTTCTTC
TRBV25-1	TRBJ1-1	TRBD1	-	CASRETGRAFF	TGTGCCAGCAGAGAGACAGGGCGGGCTTTCTTT
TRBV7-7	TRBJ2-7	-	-	CASSLVYNYEQYF	TGTGCCAGCAGCTTAGTCTATAACTACGAGCAGTACTTC
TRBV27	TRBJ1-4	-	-	CASSADRDNEKLFF	TGTGCCAGCAGCGCTGACAGAGATAATGAAAAACTGTTTTTT
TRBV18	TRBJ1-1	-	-	CASSPQAGPNTEAFF	TGTGCCAGCTCACCACAGGCAGGGCCAAACACTGAAGCTTTCTTT
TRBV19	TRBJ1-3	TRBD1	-	CAAQSPGQASGNTIYF	TGTGCCGCCCAATCCCCGGGACAGGCCTCTGGAAACACCATATATTTT
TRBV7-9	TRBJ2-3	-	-	CASSLHGDTQYF	TGTGCCAGCAGCTTACACGGAGATACGCAGTATTTT
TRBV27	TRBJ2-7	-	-	CARGPEKDEQYF	TGTGCCAGGGGGCCCGAGAAAGACGAGCAGTACTTC
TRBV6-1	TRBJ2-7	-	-	CASSADRHEQYF	TGTGCCAGCAGTGCTGACAGGCACGAGCAGTACTTC
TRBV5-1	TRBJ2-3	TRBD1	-	CASSLGRGRADTQYF	TGCGCCAGCAGCTTGGGCAGGGGGCGCGCAGATACGCAGTATTTT
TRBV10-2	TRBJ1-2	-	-	CASSESEVNYGYTF	TGCGCCAGCAGTGAGTCGGAGGTCAACTATGGCTACACCTTC
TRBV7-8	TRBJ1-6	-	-	CASSLERAEGSPLHF	TGTGCCAGCAGCTTAGAACGAGCCGAGGGTTCACCCCTCCACTTT
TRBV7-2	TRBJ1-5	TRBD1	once	CASSLRQGNQPQHF	TGTGCCAGCAGCTTAAGACAGGGTAATCAGCCCCAGCATTTT
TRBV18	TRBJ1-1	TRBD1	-	CASSPRRDRGRYTEAFF	TGTGCCAGCTCGCCAAGACGGGACAGGGGAAGGTACACTGAAGCTTTCTTT
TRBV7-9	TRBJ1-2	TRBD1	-	CASSNQQGSNYGYTF	TGTGCCAGCAGCAATCAACAGGGGTCTAACTATGGCTACACCTTC
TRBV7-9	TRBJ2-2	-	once	CASSSTGVTGTGELFF	TGTGCCAGCAGCTCAACGGGGGTCACGGGAACCGGGGAGCTGTTTTTT